A selection of T cell receptor beta chains follows, all from one sample in a study of CD8 T cells in ankylosing spondylitis. Via MiXCR, TCRdb re-called the 5' RACE reads, giving one row per CDR3 protein. The repertoire holds about 540,000 distinct CDR3 sequences, roughly 13% seen once, with 6.8% in the top ten. Input material: blood, either unsorted or a sorted T cell fraction (not recorded which). The receptor set was obtained from a male donor with ankylosing spondylitis. Both conserved end residues are part of each CDR3. Each record gives: D gene, V gene, clone size, J gene, CDR3 length, CDR3 DNA, CDR3 protein. The D gene is left open where the match is weak. Clone size, where shown, is once, few, many, or a class for clones that have expanded.

D: NA
V: TRBV20-1
size: NA
J: TRBJ2-2
length: 16
DNA: TGCAGTGCTTACCCGTTAAGGGGCAGTCGGATCGGGGAGCTGTTTTTT
CDR3: CSAYPLRGSRIGELFF

D: NA
V: TRBV5-5
size: NA
J: TRBJ1-5
length: 14
DNA: TGTGCCAGCAGCGGAGGGACCGCCCGTCAGCCCCAGCATTTT
CDR3: CASSGGTARQPQHF

D: TRBD2
V: TRBV14
size: NA
J: TRBJ2-1
length: 16
DNA: TGTGCCAGCAGCTCATGGACTAGCGGGAGATCAAATGAGCAGTTCTTC
CDR3: CASSSWTSGRSNEQFF

D: NA
V: TRBV4-2
size: few
J: TRBJ2-1
length: 12
DNA: TGTGCCAGCAGCCAACTGGTCGGTGAGCAGTTCTTC
CDR3: CASSQLVGEQFF

D: NA
V: TRBV7-9
size: few
J: TRBJ2-2
length: 14
DNA: TGTGCCAGCAGCCCGGTCTCTGGACCCGGGGAGCTGTTTTTT
CDR3: CASSPVSGPGELFF

D: TRBD1
V: TRBV7-9
size: few
J: TRBJ2-7
length: 13
DNA: TGTGCCAGCAGGGTACAGGGGGCCTCCGAGCAGTACTTC
CDR3: CASRVQGASEQYF

D: NA
V: TRBV6-5
size: few
J: TRBJ2-7
length: 15
DNA: TGTGCCAGCAGTTACGCGGAGCCAAGCTCCTACGAGCAGTACTTC
CDR3: CASSYAEPSSYEQYF

D: NA
V: TRBV3-1
size: NA
J: TRBJ2-6
length: 15
DNA: TGTGCCAGCAGCCATGGCAGCTCTGGGGCCAACGTCCTGACTTTC
CDR3: CASSHGSSGANVLTF

D: TRBD1
V: TRBV11-1
size: few
J: TRBJ1-5
length: 19
DNA: TGTGCCAGCAGCTTAGTGCCCGGACAGGGGGCGGGTAGCAATCAGCCCCAGCATTTT
CDR3: CASSLVPGQGAGSNQPQHF

D: NA
V: TRBV7-8
size: NA
J: TRBJ2-7
length: 16
DNA: TGTGCCAGCACTCTGGGGGGTCTGTCAGCATCCTACGAGCAGTACTTC
CDR3: CASTLGGLSASYEQYF

D: NA
V: TRBV20-1
size: few
J: TRBJ1-2
length: 13
DNA: TGCAGTGCTAGAGACCCGGGCACGAATGCCTACACCTTC
CDR3: CSARDPGTNAYTF

D: NA
V: TRBV5-1
size: many
J: TRBJ2-7
length: 14
DNA: TGCGCCAGCAGCCTCCAACAGGGTACCCACGAGCAGTACTTC
CDR3: CASSLQQGTHEQYF